This is a list of T cell receptor beta chains from one sample in a study of cytomegalovirus exposure and HLA in healthy donors. The assay was immunoSEQ multiplex PCR, and TCRdb's table has in-frame clones only and misses some. Of approximately 160,000 clones listed, roughly 86% are singletons. Specimen: PBMCs. These receptors were obtained from a girl under 18 in good health and CMV-seropositive. Each CDR3 is given with its conserved first and last residue. The D gene is left open where the match is weak. Size is stated for part of the rows, as once, few or many counts, or as a class when the clone is expanded.

clone_size: .
v_call: TRBV25-1
d_call: TRBD2
j_call: TRBJ2-1
cdr3_aa: CASSPQGGGSYNEQFF
cdr3_nt: TGTGCCAGCAGTCCCCAGGGCGGGGGCTCCTACAATGAGCAGTTCTTC

clone_size: .
v_call: TRBV7-2
d_call: TRBD1
j_call: TRBJ1-5
cdr3_aa: CASSLAGTGALGPQHF
cdr3_nt: TGTGCCAGCAGCTTAGCGGGGACAGGGGCCCTGGGGCCCCAGCATTTT

clone_size: .
v_call: TRBV5-1
d_call: TRBD2
j_call: TRBJ2-1
cdr3_aa: CASSLRGGGALNEQFF
cdr3_nt: TGCGCCAGCAGCTTGCGGGGCGGGGGGGCCCTCAATGAGCAGTTCTTC

clone_size: few
v_call: TRBV6-5
d_call: TRBD1
j_call: TRBJ1-3
cdr3_aa: CASRRDRAGGNTIYF
cdr3_nt: TGTGCCAGCAGGAGGGACAGGGCGGGTGGAAACACCATATATTTT

clone_size: .
v_call: TRBV19
d_call: TRBD1
j_call: TRBJ2-1
cdr3_aa: CATQQGYNEQFF
cdr3_nt: TGTGCCACGCAACAGGGGTACAATGAGCAGTTCTTC

clone_size: .
v_call: TRBV10-2
d_call: TRBD1
j_call: TRBJ2-2
cdr3_aa: CASNRGTNTGELFF
cdr3_nt: TGCGCCAGCAACAGGGGGACAAACACCGGGGAGCTGTTTTTT

clone_size: .
v_call: TRBV5-3
d_call: TRBD1
j_call: TRBJ1-1
cdr3_aa: CARSIQGAGTEAFF
cdr3_nt: TGTGCCAGAAGCATACAGGGGGCTGGCACTGAAGCTTTCTTT

clone_size: .
v_call: TRBV2
d_call: .
j_call: TRBJ1-6
cdr3_aa: CASSRTVYNSPLHF
cdr3_nt: TGTGCCAGCAGTCGGACAGTCTATAATTCACCCCTCCACTTT

clone_size: once
v_call: TRBV13
d_call: .
j_call: TRBJ1-2
cdr3_aa: CASSSGPRRGYTF
cdr3_nt: TGTGCCAGCAGCTCTGGGCCCCGTCGAGGCTACACCTTC

clone_size: .
v_call: TRBV6-5
d_call: TRBD1
j_call: TRBJ2-7
cdr3_aa: CASSRQGAPYEQYF
cdr3_nt: TGTGCCAGCAGTCGACAGGGGGCACCCTACGAGCAGTACTTC

clone_size: .
v_call: TRBV5-1
d_call: .
j_call: TRBJ1-1
cdr3_aa: CASSLNLNTEAFF
cdr3_nt: TGCGCCAGCAGCTTAAATTTAAACACTGAAGCTTTCTTT

clone_size: .
v_call: TRBV28
d_call: .
j_call: TRBJ2-4
cdr3_aa: CASSLGARALDIQYF
cdr3_nt: TGTGCCAGCAGTTTAGGGGCCCGGGCTTTGGACATTCAGTACTTC

clone_size: .
v_call: TRBV19
d_call: TRBD1
j_call: TRBJ1-2
cdr3_aa: CASTRTGHYGYTF
cdr3_nt: TGTGCCAGTACCCGGACAGGGCACTATGGCTACACCTTC

clone_size: .
v_call: TRBV6-6
d_call: TRBD1
j_call: TRBJ1-2
cdr3_aa: CASSSRQGVHGYTF
cdr3_nt: TGTGCCAGCAGTTCCCGACAGGGTGTCCATGGCTACACCTTC

clone_size: few
v_call: TRBV27
d_call: TRBD1
j_call: TRBJ1-4
cdr3_aa: CASSWTGPVGEKLFF
cdr3_nt: TGTGCCAGCAGTTGGACAGGCCCAGTAGGTGAAAAACTGTTTTTT

clone_size: .
v_call: TRBV10-3
d_call: .
j_call: TRBJ1-1
cdr3_aa: CAISESELNTEAFF
cdr3_nt: TGTGCCATCAGTGAGTCAGAGCTGAACACTGAAGCTTTCTTT

clone_size: .
v_call: TRBV5-4
d_call: TRBD2
j_call: TRBJ2-2
cdr3_aa: CASSHTSGGAGELFF
cdr3_nt: TGTGCCAGCAGCCATACTAGCGGGGGGGCCGGGGAGCTGTTTTTT

clone_size: .
v_call: TRBV7-8
d_call: .
j_call: TRBJ2-7
cdr3_aa: CASSSTNRTSYEQYF
cdr3_nt: TGTGCCAGCAGCTCAACAAACAGGACCTCCTACGAGCAGTACTTC

clone_size: .
v_call: TRBV9
d_call: TRBD1
j_call: TRBJ2-1
cdr3_aa: CASSLGQGTYNEQFF
cdr3_nt: TGTGCCAGCAGCCTCGGACAGGGGACCTACAATGAGCAGTTCTTC

clone_size: .
v_call: TRBV10-3
d_call: .
j_call: TRBJ1-1
cdr3_aa: CAISGGLNTEAFF
cdr3_nt: TGTGCCATCAGTGGGGGGCTGAACACTGAAGCTTTCTTT

clone_size: .
v_call: TRBV4-2
d_call: .
j_call: TRBJ1-5
cdr3_aa: CASSLDRASNQPQHF
cdr3_nt: TGTGCCAGCAGCCTCGACAGAGCCAGCAATCAGCCCCAGCATTTT

clone_size: .
v_call: TRBV30
d_call: .
j_call: TRBJ2-7
cdr3_aa: CAWVPDRNYEQYF
cdr3_nt: TGTGCCTGGGTCCCCGACAGAAACTACGAGCAGTACTTC

clone_size: once
v_call: TRBV2
d_call: .
j_call: TRBJ2-2
cdr3_aa: CASRGGAANWFGELFF
cdr3_nt: TGTGCCAGCAGGGGTGGCGCGGCCAATTGGTTCGGGGAGCTGTTTTTT

clone_size: .
v_call: TRBV2
d_call: TRBD1
j_call: TRBJ1-2
cdr3_aa: CASSWTGKTSYTF
cdr3_nt: TGTGCCAGCAGTTGGACAGGGAAGACGAGCTACACCTTC

clone_size: few
v_call: TRBV5-1
d_call: TRBD1
j_call: TRBJ2-2
cdr3_aa: CASRGQGLTGELFF
cdr3_nt: TGCGCCAGCAGGGGACAGGGGTTGACCGGGGAGCTGTTTTTT

clone_size: .
v_call: TRBV13
d_call: TRBD1
j_call: TRBJ2-5
cdr3_aa: CASSGGQGLQETQYF
cdr3_nt: TGTGCCAGCAGCGGAGGACAGGGCCTTCAAGAGACCCAGTACTTC

clone_size: few
v_call: TRBV4-2
d_call: .
j_call: TRBJ1-1
cdr3_aa: CASSPSPSPGEHTEAFF
cdr3_nt: TGTGCCAGCAGCCCATCTCCTTCCCCGGGGGAACACACTGAAGCTTTCTTT

clone_size: .
v_call: TRBV6-1
d_call: .
j_call: TRBJ2-7
cdr3_aa: CASSEAPADSSYEQYF
cdr3_nt: TGTGCCAGCAGTGAAGCTCCGGCAGACAGCTCCTACGAGCAGTACTTC

clone_size: few
v_call: TRBV7-8
d_call: TRBD1
j_call: TRBJ1-6
cdr3_aa: CASSSHYRGGNSPLHF
cdr3_nt: TGTGCCAGCAGCTCACATTACAGGGGTGGCAATTCACCCCTCCACTTT

clone_size: few
v_call: TRBV5-1
d_call: .
j_call: TRBJ2-5
cdr3_aa: CASSVRLIQETQYF
cdr3_nt: TGCGCCAGCAGCGTTCGACTGATTCAAGAGACCCAGTACTTC

clone_size: .
v_call: TRBV14
d_call: TRBD1
j_call: TRBJ1-2
cdr3_aa: CASSQGQGSVGYTF
cdr3_nt: TGTGCCAGCAGCCAAGGACAGGGTTCGGTAGGCTACACCTTC

clone_size: .
v_call: TRBV27
d_call: TRBD1
j_call: TRBJ2-5
cdr3_aa: CASSLTSGGPETQYF
cdr3_nt: TGTGCCAGCAGTTTAACTTCAGGGGGCCCGGAGACCCAGTACTTC

clone_size: .
v_call: TRBV29-1
d_call: TRBD1
j_call: TRBJ2-7
cdr3_aa: CSVSLDRGPYEQYF
cdr3_nt: TGCAGCGTTTCCCTGGACAGGGGGCCCTACGAGCAGTACTTC

clone_size: .
v_call: TRBV27
d_call: TRBD1
j_call: TRBJ1-4
cdr3_aa: CASRRTGNEKLFF
cdr3_nt: TGTGCCAGCAGGAGGACAGGGAATGAAAAACTGTTTTTT

clone_size: .
v_call: TRBV25-1
d_call: .
j_call: TRBJ2-7
cdr3_aa: CASSEFLDRGGNDEQYF
cdr3_nt: TGTGCCAGCAGTGAATTCCTGGACCGTGGAGGGAACGACGAGCAGTACTTC

clone_size: .
v_call: TRBV28
d_call: .
j_call: TRBJ1-2
cdr3_aa: CASSSPPGGQGGYTF
cdr3_nt: TGTGCCAGCAGTTCCCCTCCGGGGGGGCAGGGTGGCTACACCTTC

clone_size: few
v_call: TRBV30
d_call: .
j_call: TRBJ2-2
cdr3_aa: CAWSVLHRTGELFF
cdr3_nt: TGTGCCTGGAGTGTATTACACCGCACCGGGGAGCTGTTTTTT

clone_size: .
v_call: TRBV7-9
d_call: .
j_call: TRBJ1-5
cdr3_aa: CASSLAAANQPQHF
cdr3_nt: TGTGCCAGCAGCTTAGCAGCGGCTAATCAGCCCCAGCATTTT

clone_size: .
v_call: TRBV7-6
d_call: .
j_call: TRBJ1-1
cdr3_aa: CASSLPGLLTEAFF
cdr3_nt: TGTGCCAGCAGCTTACCTGGGCTGCTGACTGAAGCTTTCTTT

clone_size: .
v_call: TRBV6-5
d_call: .
j_call: TRBJ1-5
cdr3_aa: CASSYSVVQPQHF
cdr3_nt: TGTGCCAGCAGTTACTCTGTCGTCCAGCCCCAGCATTTT

clone_size: once
v_call: TRBV6-1
d_call: TRBD1
j_call: TRBJ1-1
cdr3_aa: CASSERTGGSEAFF
cdr3_nt: TGTGCCAGCAGTGAGCGAACAGGGGGCAGTGAAGCTTTCTTT

clone_size: .
v_call: TRBV30
d_call: TRBD1
j_call: TRBJ1-2
cdr3_aa: CAWSTDRGRWGYTF
cdr3_nt: TGTGCCTGGAGTACGGACAGGGGGCGATGGGGCTACACCTTC

clone_size: .
v_call: TRBV2
d_call: TRBD1
j_call: TRBJ1-6
cdr3_aa: CASSGGQVASSYNSPLHF
cdr3_nt: TGTGCCAGCAGTGGGGGACAGGTCGCCAGCTCCTATAATTCACCCCTCCACTTT

clone_size: .
v_call: TRBV27
d_call: TRBD1
j_call: TRBJ1-6
cdr3_aa: CASSRRTGYNSPLHF
cdr3_nt: TGTGCCAGCAGTCGCCGGACAGGGTATAATTCACCCCTCCACTTT

clone_size: .
v_call: TRBV9
d_call: .
j_call: TRBJ2-3
cdr3_aa: CASSDARSTDTQYF
cdr3_nt: TGTGCCAGCAGCGATGCCCGGTCCACAGATACGCAGTATTTT

clone_size: .
v_call: TRBV28
d_call: TRBD1
j_call: TRBJ2-1
cdr3_aa: CASSSSGTGDNEQFF
cdr3_nt: TGTGCCAGCAGTTCCTCCGGGACAGGGGATAATGAGCAGTTCTTC

clone_size: .
v_call: TRBV4-2
d_call: .
j_call: TRBJ1-6
cdr3_aa: CASSQGAQQSYNSPLHF
cdr3_nt: TGTGCCAGCAGCCAAGGGGCGCAGCAGAGCTATAATTCACCCCTCCACTTT

clone_size: .
v_call: TRBV5-1
d_call: .
j_call: TRBJ1-2
cdr3_aa: CASSLKSNYGYTF
cdr3_nt: TGCGCCAGCTCCTTAAAGAGCAACTATGGCTACACCTTC

clone_size: .
v_call: TRBV5-1
d_call: .
j_call: TRBJ2-7
cdr3_aa: CASSDQGFDEQYF
cdr3_nt: TGCGCCAGCAGCGATCAGGGGTTCGACGAGCAGTACTTC

clone_size: .
v_call: TRBV27
d_call: TRBD2
j_call: TRBJ2-7
cdr3_aa: CASSLEGLGGEQYF
cdr3_nt: TGTGCCAGCAGTTTGGAAGGACTAGGTGGTGAGCAGTACTTC

clone_size: .
v_call: TRBV19
d_call: .
j_call: TRBJ1-5
cdr3_aa: CASNDIGRLILPQHF
cdr3_nt: TGTGCCAGTAACGACATCGGTAGGCTAATCCTGCCCCAGCATTTT

clone_size: .
v_call: TRBV6-1
d_call: .
j_call: TRBJ2-6
cdr3_aa: CASSQGQFSSGANVLTF
cdr3_nt: TGTGCCAGCAGTCAAGGACAGTTTAGCTCTGGGGCCAACGTCCTGACTTTC

clone_size: .
v_call: TRBV10-1
d_call: .
j_call: TRBJ2-3
cdr3_aa: CASSEGGWDTDTQYF
cdr3_nt: TGCGCCAGCAGTGAGGGAGGATGGGACACAGATACGCAGTATTTT

clone_size: .
v_call: TRBV25-1
d_call: TRBD1
j_call: TRBJ2-7
cdr3_aa: CASSELGGQGLIEQYF
cdr3_nt: TGTGCCAGCAGTGAATTGGGGGGACAGGGCCTTATAGAGCAGTACTTC

clone_size: .
v_call: TRBV5-1
d_call: TRBD1
j_call: TRBJ2-5
cdr3_aa: CASSSGQGQQETQYF
cdr3_nt: TGCGCCAGCAGCTCTGGACAGGGTCAACAAGAGACCCAGTACTTC

clone_size: .
v_call: TRBV1
d_call: .
j_call: TRBJ2-2
cdr3_aa: CTSSRTFSRDSRGTPNTGELFF
cdr3_nt: TGCACCAGCAGCAGAACCTTTTCCCGGGACTCAAGAGGAACACCGAACACCGGGGAGCTGTTTTTT

clone_size: .
v_call: TRBV30
d_call: .
j_call: TRBJ2-7
cdr3_aa: CAWSPRLGYEQYF
cdr3_nt: TGTGCCTGGAGTCCAAGACTCGGCTACGAGCAGTACTTC

clone_size: .
v_call: TRBV5-1
d_call: .
j_call: TRBJ1-1
cdr3_aa: CASSLAGRENTEAFF
cdr3_nt: TGCGCCAGCAGCTTGGCCGGGCGGGAGAACACTGAAGCTTTCTTT

clone_size: few
v_call: TRBV7-7
d_call: TRBD2
j_call: TRBJ2-7
cdr3_aa: CASSVGTSGDYEQYF
cdr3_nt: TGTGCTAGCAGCGTCGGGACTAGCGGGGATTACGAGCAGTACTTC

clone_size: .
v_call: TRBV7-9
d_call: .
j_call: TRBJ2-1
cdr3_aa: CASSPGDEQFF
cdr3_nt: TGTGCCAGCAGCCCGGGGGATGAGCAGTTCTTC